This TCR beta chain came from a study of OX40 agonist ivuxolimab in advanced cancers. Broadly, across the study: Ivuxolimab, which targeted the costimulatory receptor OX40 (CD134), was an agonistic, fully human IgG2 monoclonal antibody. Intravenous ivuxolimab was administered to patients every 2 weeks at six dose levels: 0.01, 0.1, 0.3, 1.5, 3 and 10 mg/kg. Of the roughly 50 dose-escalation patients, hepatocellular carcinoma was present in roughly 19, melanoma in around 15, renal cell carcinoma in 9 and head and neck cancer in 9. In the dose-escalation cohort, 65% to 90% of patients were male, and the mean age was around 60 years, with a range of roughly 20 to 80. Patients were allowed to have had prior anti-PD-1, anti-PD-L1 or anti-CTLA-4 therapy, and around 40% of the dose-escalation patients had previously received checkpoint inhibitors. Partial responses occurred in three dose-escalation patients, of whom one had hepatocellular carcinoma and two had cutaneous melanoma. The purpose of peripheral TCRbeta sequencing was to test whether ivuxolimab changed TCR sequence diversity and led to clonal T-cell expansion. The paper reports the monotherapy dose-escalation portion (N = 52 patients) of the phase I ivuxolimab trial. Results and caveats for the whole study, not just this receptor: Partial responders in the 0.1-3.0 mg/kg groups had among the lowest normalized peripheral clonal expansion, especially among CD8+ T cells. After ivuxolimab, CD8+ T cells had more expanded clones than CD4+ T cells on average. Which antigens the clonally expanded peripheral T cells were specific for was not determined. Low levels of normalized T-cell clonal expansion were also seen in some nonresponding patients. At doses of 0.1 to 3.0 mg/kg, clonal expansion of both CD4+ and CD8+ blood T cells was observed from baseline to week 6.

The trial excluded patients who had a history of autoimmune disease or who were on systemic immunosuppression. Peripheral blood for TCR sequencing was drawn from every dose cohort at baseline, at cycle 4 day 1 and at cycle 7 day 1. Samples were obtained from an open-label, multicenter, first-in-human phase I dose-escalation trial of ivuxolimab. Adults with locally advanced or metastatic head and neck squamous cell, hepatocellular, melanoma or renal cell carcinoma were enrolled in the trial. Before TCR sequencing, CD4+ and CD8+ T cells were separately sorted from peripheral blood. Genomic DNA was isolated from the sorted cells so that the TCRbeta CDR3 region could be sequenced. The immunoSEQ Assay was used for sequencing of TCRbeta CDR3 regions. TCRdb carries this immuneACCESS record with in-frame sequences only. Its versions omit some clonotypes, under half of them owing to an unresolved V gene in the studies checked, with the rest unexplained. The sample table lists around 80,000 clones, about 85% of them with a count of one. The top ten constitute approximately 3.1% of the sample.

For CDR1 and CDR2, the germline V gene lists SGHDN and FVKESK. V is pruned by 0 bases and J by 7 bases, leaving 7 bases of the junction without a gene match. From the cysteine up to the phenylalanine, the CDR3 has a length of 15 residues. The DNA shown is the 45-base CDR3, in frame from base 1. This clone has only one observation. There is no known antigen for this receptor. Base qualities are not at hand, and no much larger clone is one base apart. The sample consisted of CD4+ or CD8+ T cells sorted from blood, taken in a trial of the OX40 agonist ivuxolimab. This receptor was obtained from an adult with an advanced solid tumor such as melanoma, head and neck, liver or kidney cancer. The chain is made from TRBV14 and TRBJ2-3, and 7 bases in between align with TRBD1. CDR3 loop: CASSQDHDRAHTQYF. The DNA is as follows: TGTGCCAGCAGCCAAGATCACGACAGGGCTCATACGCAGTATTTT.